This TCR beta chain was captured by sequencing in a study of cytomegalovirus exposure and HLA in healthy donors (dated by TCRdb to the late 2010s). With respect to the entire study: According to an earlier analysis of around 600 of the donors, 150 million to 200 million T cells yielded 90 million to 130 million unique TCR beta sequences and less than 300 Gb of sequence data. Approximately 300 gigabases of sequencing data and approximately 91 million unique TCR sequences made up an early release that covered nearly 650 HLA-typed donors. The genetic ancestry cluster associated with self-reported Caucasian donors included approximately 85% of the roughly 360 genotyped donors. The study aimed to test whether cataloging public T cell receptors could reveal signatures of past pathogen exposure. The study used immunosequencing to profile the T cell repertoires of approximately 690 subjects and linked those repertoires to cytomegalovirus serostatus. Besides the first cohort of 550 to 750 subjects, a separate validation cohort made up of about 120 different subjects was used. To predict cytomegalovirus infection status, the study brought together high-throughput TCR immunosequencing, statistical association of individual TCRs with disease status, and machine learning. A later analysis re-examined previously published TCR beta repertoires from just over 650 donors and added high-resolution HLA genotyping to investigate patterns of TCR occurrence. In the later analysis, no new phenotypic data were used to find candidate immune exposures; instead, reliance was placed on TCR beta sequences and their occurrence across donors. To decide whether each TCR beta V gene segment behaved as functional or pseudogenic, an earlier analysis of over 500 of the donors relied on high-throughput TCR beta sequencing. Donor age, sex, ethnicity and CMV serostatus were compiled alongside the repertoire data. A later genetic analysis used genome-wide SNP genotypes for about three fifths of the 666 donors, treating that subset as a discovery cohort. All discovery cohort repertoires had been generated on a single sequencing platform. HLA typing included class I and class II loci at four-digit resolution. Typing coverage differed by locus: A, B, C, DRB1 and DQB1 were typed in roughly 620-630 donors, DQA1 in 500 to 550, DPA1 in 606, and DPB1 in 400 to 480. Because of strong linkage in the cohort, five DR-DQ haplotypes were treated as single units for association and clustering. Among around 400 genotyped donors of the cohort, an average of approximately 240,000 unique TCR beta nucleotide sequences were sequenced per donor, roughly 20% of them non-productive.

The cohort comprised 550 to 700 healthy bone marrow donors. Cohort members were all nominally healthy when sampled, although unrecorded immune exposures were likely present. The donor was CMV seronegative and belonged to the group of under 400 seronegative cohort members. A peripheral blood sample was provided by each donor, and peripheral blood mononuclear cells were used for TCR beta sequencing. The Qiagen DNeasy Blood Extraction Kit was used to extract genomic DNA from the blood cell samples. The germline V gene provides CDR1 MNHEY and CDR2 SVGAGI. V is cut back by 0 bases and J by 2 bases, with 4 bases in the junction unmatched. The CDR3 runs 16 amino acids, cysteine and phenylalanine included. Only the CDR3 DNA is retained, 48 bases long and in frame from the first base. Receptor libraries were prepared by the immunoSEQ multiplex PCR assay. For the multiplex PCR, a mixture combining 60 forward primers for TCR Vbeta segments and 13 reverse primers for TCR Jbeta segments was used. The CDR3 region of rearranged TCR beta genes was amplified from genomic DNA by a multiplex PCR assay. Amplified TCR beta libraries were sequenced as 87-base-pair reads on the Illumina HiSeq System. Per the source publication's procedure: A later analysis counted tens of millions of unique TCR beta chains across the 650 to 700 repertoires, and 9.5 million to 11 million of these chains were shared by at least two donors. Raw reads were error-corrected and collapsed into unique sequences with a nearest-neighbor algorithm that merged closely related sequences to remove PCR and sequencing errors. Alignment of CDR3 sequences to IMGT reference sequences was used to assign V, D and J gene segments. For a sequence to be retained, a match of at least six nucleotides to both a V gene segment and a J gene segment was required. A rearrangement was called productive if the CDR3 had no stop codons and remained in frame with V and J, and every other rearrangement was called non-productive. Following IMGT convention, CDR3 was defined as the stretch from the second conserved V-encoded cysteine up to the conserved J-encoded phenylalanine. In an earlier analysis of roughly 580 of the donors, sequences lacking an unambiguous match to a single V gene segment were excluded. In an earlier analysis of approximately 500 of the donors, a V segment was called functional when productive rearrangements were above 56.7%, and segregating when the standard deviation between donors exceeded 5%. To diagnose cytomegalovirus status from the catalog of TCR beta chain sequences, a statistical classification framework was built. In a later analysis, V and J genes were assigned by comparing TCR nucleotide sequences against IMGT/GENE-DB human TR gene sequences. Using the TCRdist pipeline, a later analysis assigned CDR3 sequences along with most-parsimonious VDJ recombination scenarios. In a later analysis, each TCR beta chain was defined by its CDR3 amino acid sequence together with its V-gene family, and reads without a unique V-gene family were excluded. As a way to deal with suspected cross-contamination and a sequencing artifact, a later analysis dropped 450 to 700 nucleotide sequences that were highly shared and had low generation probability. In a later analysis, a clonal expansion index was calculated for each public chain from normalized within-repertoire ranks of inferred template counts. Generation probabilities in a later analysis came from a VDJ recombination model fitted to out-of-frame rearrangements, and those results were checked against IGoR. Hypergeometric tests were used in a later analysis to score TCR-TCR, TCR-HLA and TCR-CMV co-occurrence, with a repertoire-size bias correction applied to the TCR pairs. In a later analysis, false discovery rates were estimated by permuting HLA or CMV assignments 20 times. In a later analysis, co-occurring TCRs were grouped using DBSCAN, and TCRdist sequence similarity was added for clustering within HLA-allele-positive subsets. Repertoires with fewer than 30,000 or more than 120,000 public chains, plus five repertoires with anomalous nucleotide sharing, were excluded from co-occurrence clustering. The source is immuneACCESS, and TCRdb retained only in-frame sequences with V and J called. Part of the clones is not carried over; for the studies checked, unresolved V genes explain less than half of this, and the remainder is unexplained. Clone size and the V and J calls come from that table; the DNA yielded D and trimming. In all, the sample holds about 120,000 clones, and 73% of those were seen once. 4.1% of the sample lies in the top ten.

General study outcomes and caveats: The study gave a list of some 150 TCR beta chains associated with cytomegalovirus. A later analysis found that TCR association rates varied across HLA loci, with DRB1 alleles showing the most associated TCRs and HLA-C alleles the fewest. In a later analysis, HLA-associated TCR beta chains showed more clonal expansion and lower generation probabilities than non-associated chains that were equally common. In vitro tests confirmed that three of the cytomegalovirus-associated TCR beta chains recognize cytomegalovirus antigens. Linkage disequilibrium might explain the correlated functional status among segregating V segments, but an unknown experimental factor could not be excluded. Assigning TCR associations to individual alleles was difficult when HLA alleles, especially DR and DQ, strongly co-occurred. According to a later analysis, most CMV-associated TCR beta chains appeared to be HLA-restricted, and the HLA associations seemed to be driven largely by CMV exposure. For the cohort, immune exposure information was limited to CMV serostatus. Specific HLA alleles were associated with 15,000 to 20,000 TCR beta sequences at a false discovery rate of 0.05 in a later analysis. It was suggested by the authors that the approach could potentially be generalized to other disease states and immunological phenotypes. In a later analysis, several top co-occurrence clusters were reported to appear linked to parvovirus B19, influenza, CMV and Epstein-Barr virus. Most TCR sequences were observed very rarely across donors, whereas some public TCRs were present in many individuals. Broadly in line with IMGT annotations, most TCR beta V segments showed up in productive rearrangements about 87% or about 30% of the time in an earlier analysis of several hundred of the donors. Because counts were too low, roughly 17 rarely observed V segments, including chromosome 9 orphons, were left out of the earlier analysis of 587 of the donors. The 87-base-pair reads could not distinguish some IMGT-functional V segments, including TRBV6-2 and TRBV6-3, so those segments were excluded. A later genetic analysis associated a missense DCLRE1C variant with V-gene and J-gene trimming of TCR beta chains, and an independent cohort replicated the association. Cytomegalovirus status was reported to be diagnosed by the classifier with high specificity and sensitivity in both the original and validation cohorts. Sequencing depth was assumed to be roughly uniform across donors in the presence/absence analyses, though that assumption may not hold. Because some donors lacked HLA typing at each locus, the association tests relied only on the typed subset. A further reported finding was that TCR beta sequences accurately predicted the HLA-A and HLA-B alleles for most subjects in the first cohort. This cohort had only TCR beta chains sequenced, and the lack of alpha or paired-chain data limited which features could be detected. According to a later genetic analysis, donors in an Asian-associated ancestry cluster had fewer N-insertions in productive TCRs than the approximately 670-donor mean. A cluster of highly shared sequence variants was judged likely to be a technical artifact of the sequencing pipeline.

A word on this clone: This clone's antigen is unknown. No much larger clone is present one base from it, and per-base qualities are unavailable.

The rearranged segments are TRBV6-5 and TRBJ1-2; 9 bases in the junction line up with TRBD1. The clonotype was recovered from a middle-aged woman in good health and CMV-seronegative. Sequenced material: PBMCs. The CDR3: CASSYSTGTGNYGYTF. The nucleotide sequence reads as follows: TGTGCCAGCAGTTACTCGACCGGGACAGGGAACTATGGCTACACCTTC.